Presented here are 31 T cell receptor beta chains from one specimen sequenced in a study of blood T cell repertoires in COVID-19. Profiled with immunoSEQ multiplex PCR; TCRdb holds only in-frame clones, not every one. The data hold hundreds of thousands of clones, with around 88% observed a single time. Sequencing was performed on peripheral blood. The source of these receptors is a man aged 35 to 55 with acute or convalescent COVID-19.

The rearrangement uses TRBV15 and TRBJ2-7; TRBD1 is a possible D gene (6 bases). The germline CDR1 and CDR2 sequences are LNHNV and YYDKDF (reference sequence). With 5 bases removed from V and 3 bases from J, the gap between germline ends came to 14 bases. This CDR3 contains 14 residues. The CDR3 sequence is CATSSWTVNYEQYF. The CDR3 nucleotides are TGTGCCACCAGCTCATGGACAGTTAACTACGAGCAGTACTTC.

This clone occurred once. The chain is built from TRBV10-2 and TRBJ2-7; the D gene is possibly TRBD2 (5 bases). This CDR3 spans 11 amino acids. Germline V gene sequence: CDR1 WSHSY, CDR2 SAAADI. Trimming pared 8 bases from V and 6 bases from J, leaving 11 bases between. Written as DNA, the CDR3 is TGCGCCAGCCGGACTGGCGTCGAGCAGTACTTC. The encoded protein is CASRTGVEQYF.

This chain uses TRBV3-1 (or the pseudogene TRBV3-2) with TRBJ1-6; 7 nucleotides line up with TRBD1. Germline values: CDR1 LGHDT, CDR2 YNNKEL (reference sequence). Trimming took 2 bases from V and 7 from J; bases not matched to a gene: 5. The CDR3 runs to 15 residues. The CDR3 is CASSQLGTENSPLHF. CDR3 nucleotides: TGTGCCAGCAGCCAACTCGGGACAGAAAATTCACCCCTCCACTTT.

J is TRBJ1-1 and V is TRBV6-6; no clear D gene. CDR3 length equals 13 residues. V was pared by 0 bases and J by 3 bases, with 5 bases between. The germline V gene encodes CDR1 MNHNY and CDR2 SVGAGI (reference sequence). The CDR3 sequence is CASSYSSDTEAFF. Written as DNA, the CDR3 is TGTGCCAGCAGTTACTCTTCGGACACTGAAGCTTTCTTT.

Regarding this clone: The sample carries other DNA sequences with the same CDR3. The V and J genes are TRBV5-4 and TRBJ2-1; 7 bases align to TRBD2. Trimming removed 0 bases from V and 4 bases from J; junction bases left unmatched: 4. The length of the CDR3 is 15 residues. The germline gives CDR1 SGHNT, CDR2 YYREEE (reference sequence). Here the CDR3 DNA reads TGTGCCAGCAGCTTGGGCGGGGGAGAGTACAATGAGCAGTTCTTC. Translation: CASSLGGGEYNEQFF.

The chain links TRBV10-1 to TRBJ2-3, with 10 nucleotides matching TRBD2. The CDR3 has 18 residues. Per the germline V gene, CDR1 is WNHNN and CDR2 is SYGVQD (reference sequence). The trim removed 6 bases at V and 3 bases at J, leaving 15 bases unmatched. The chain's CDR3 is CASSPEVVLAGATDTQYF. CDR3 nucleotides: TGCGCCAGCAGCCCAGAGGTGGTCCTAGCGGGGGCAACAGATACGCAGTATTTT.

Remarks on this clone: Germline and junction disagree at one end, which may indicate a read error. The chain is built from TRBV2 and TRBJ1-2; no clear D gene. The CDR3 sequence is 10 residues long. The V gene's germline CDR1 is SNHLY and CDR2 FYNNEI. CDR3 in DNA: TGTGCCAGCACCCTGGGCCATCCTTTCTTC. Its protein product is CASTLGHPFF.

This chain joins TRBV6-5 and TRBJ2-3; 9 bases map to TRBD1. The CDR3 is 15 residues long. Trimming cost V 6 bases and J 1 base; bases outside gene matches: 5. CDR1 and CDR2 from the germline V gene are MNHEY and SVGAGI. The DNA of the CDR3 is TGTGCCAGCAGCGTGGGACAGGGAGGCACAGATACGCAGTATTTT. Its translation: CASSVGQGGTDTQYF.

This clone has only one observation. This chain uses TRBV20-1 with TRBJ1-6; 9 positions agree with TRBD1. V was clipped by 3 bases and J by 9 bases; unmatched bases: 9. The CDR3 consists of 15 residues. CDR1 is DFQATT, CDR2 SNEGSKA, per germline (reference sequence). The CDR3, as DNA: TGCAGTGCTAGTGGTAAGGGGACAGGGATTTCACCCCTCCACTTT. This gives the protein CSASGKGTGISPLHF.

The genes are TRBV6-5 and TRBJ2-1; 7 bases are shared with TRBD2. This CDR3 spans 14 amino acids. Germline trimming cut 5 bases from V and 2 bases from J; bases unmatched to any gene: 3. Germline V lookup: CDR1 MNHEY, CDR2 SVGAGI. The CDR3 loop reads CASSREGPYNEQFF. Here the CDR3 DNA reads TGTGCCAGCAGTAGGGAGGGCCCCTACAATGAGCAGTTCTTC.

The chain combines TRBV11-3 with TRBJ2-7; 10 bases line up with TRBD1. The CDR3 consists of 15 residues. The germline gives CDR1 SGHNT, CDR2 YENEEA. With V trimmed by 4 bases and J by 6 bases, 9 bases remained unmatched. CDR3 region: CASSSSKTGGREQYF. CDR3 nucleotides: TGTGCCAGCAGCTCCTCCAAGACAGGGGGCCGCGAGCAGTACTTC.

This chain uses TRBV10-1 with TRBJ2-1; 8 bases fit TRBD1. The length of the CDR3 is 17 residues. Per the germline V gene, CDR1 is WNHNN and CDR2 is SYGVQD (reference sequence). J gave up 6 bases and V 0 bases, and 10 bases lay outside the gene matches. The CDR3 sequence is CASSESGARTGSNEQFF. CDR3 bases: TGCGCCAGCAGTGAGTCGGGTGCGCGGACAGGGAGCAATGAGCAGTTCTTC.

The rearrangement joins TRBV5-4 to TRBJ2-7, with 8 bases that match TRBD1. J was trimmed by 6 bases and V by 1 base; bases with no gene match: 9. Germline V gives CDR1 SGHNT, CDR2 YYREEE (reference sequence). This CDR3 is 15 amino acids long. CDR3 nucleotides: TGTGCCAGCAGCTTGATAAATCAGGGGGCGTCCGAGCAGTACTTC. Translating gives CASSLINQGASEQYF. The entire variable domain, with the rest obtained from reference TRBV5-4 and TRBJ2-7, is as follows: ETGVTQSPTHLIKTRGQQVTLRCSSQSGHNTVSWYQQALGQGPQFIFQYYREEENGRGNFPPRFSGLQFPNYSSELNVNALELDDSALYLCASSLINQGASEQYFGPGTRLTVT.

The V and J genes are TRBV3-1 (or the pseudogene TRBV3-2) and TRBJ1-2; 7 bases are shared with TRBD1. Germline V gene sequence: CDR1 LGHDT, CDR2 YNNKEL (reference sequence). Losses at the gene ends were 6 bases for V and 8 bases for J; bases not matched to a gene: 9. The CDR3 spans 13 residues. The CDR3, as DNA: TGTGCCAGCAGACCCGAGGGGGCGCAGGGCTACACCTTC. Translated, it gives CASRPEGAQGYTF.

This chain connects TRBV10-3 to TRBJ1-2; unclear D gene. Trimming cost V 3 bases and J 0 bases, with 5 bases left between them. Germline V lookup: CDR1 ENHRY, CDR2 SYGVKD. The CDR3 has 13 residues. This chain's CDR3 is CAISEVANYGYTF. The DNA for the CDR3 is TGTGCCATCAGTGAAGTAGCTAACTATGGCTACACCTTC.

This sequence joins TRBV7-2 and TRBJ1-3; tentative D call: TRBD1 (6 bases). This CDR3 region has 15 residues. Germline assignment: CDR1 SGHTA and CDR2 FQGNSA. V lost 2 bases and J 3 bases, leaving 11 bases between the germline ends. Here the CDR3 reads CASSLQAGVGNTIYF. DNA for the CDR3: TGTGCCAGCAGCTTACAAGCAGGGGTTGGAAACACCATATATTTT.

The rearrangement uses TRBV5-8 and TRBJ1-1; D is perhaps TRBD1 (6 bases). Germline CDR1 and CDR2: SGHTS and YDEGEE. V was trimmed by 3 bases and J by 1 base, leaving 16 bases between them. The CDR3 runs 16 residues. Here the CDR3 DNA reads TGTGCCAGCAGCTCAGTTCCGAGGGGGTCGAACACTGAAGCTTTCTTT. Its translation: CASSSVPRGSNTEAFF.

The chain combines TRBV7-2 with TRBJ2-3, with D possibly matching TRBD2 (5 bases). V lost 2 bases and J lost 6, with 15 bases in between. CDR3 length: 15 residues. Germline V lookup: CDR1 SGHTA, CDR2 FQGNSA. The CDR3 loop is CASSLLAFSADTQYF. CDR3 DNA sequence: TGTGCCAGCAGCTTATTAGCGTTCTCCGCGGATACGCAGTATTTT.

CDR3 in DNA: TGTGCCAGCTCAGCCCCGGGGAACACCGGGGAGCTGTTTTTT. Protein sequence: CASSAPGNTGELFF. This sequence joins TRBV18 and TRBJ2-2; D remains unclear. The ends were cut back, 5 bases at V and 1 base at J, with 8 bases in the middle. The CDR3 sequence is 14 residues long. From germline, CDR1 is KGHSH and CDR2 LQKENI.

The rearrangement links TRBV12-5 to TRBJ1-5; D call uncertain. With 6 bases removed from V and 0 bases from J, the gap between germline ends came to 12 bases. CDR3 size: 15 residues. The V gene's germline CDR1 is LGHNT and CDR2 FRNRAP. The CDR3 protein is CASGLPRDSNQPQHF. The CDR3 bases are TGTGCTAGTGGATTGCCCCGGGATAGCAATCAGCCCCAGCATTTT.

V gene TRBV9 combines with J gene TRBJ2-1; possibly TRBD2 for D (7 bases). CDR1 is SGDLS and CDR2 is YYNGEE in the germline V gene. The CDR3 spans 16 residues. V was cut by 0 bases and J by 2 bases, with 12 bases left in between. The DNA of the CDR3 is TGTGCCAGCAGCGTAGCGGGGGGCAGGACCTACAATGAGCAGTTCTTC. It specifies CASSVAGGRTYNEQFF.

Comment on this clone: The same CDR3 arises from other DNA sequences in this sample as well. This chain links TRBV28 with TRBJ1-2; no clear D gene. V was cut by 6 bases and J by 5 bases, with 10 bases left in between. The CDR3 runs to 12 residues. Looked up from germline, CDR1 is MDHEN and CDR2 is SYDVKM. The chain's CDR3 is CASSLGGYGYTF. For the CDR3, the DNA is TGTGCCAGCAGCTTAGGAGGGTATGGCTACACCTTC.

J is TRBJ1-1 and V is TRBV28; TRBD1 might be the D (5 bases). The V gene lost 5 bases and the J gene lost 5 bases, with 15 bases spanning the gap. Germline CDR1 is MDHEN and CDR2 is SYDVKM. The CDR3 consists of 14 residues. In DNA form, the CDR3 reads TGTGCCAGCAGTCGTGCCAGGGAGGAGACTGAAGCTTTCTTT. The encoded protein is CASSRAREETEAFF. The whole variable domain, remainder taken from reference TRBV28 and TRBJ1-1, is DVKVTQSSRYLVKRTGEKVFLECVQDMDHENMFWYRQDPGLGLRLIYFSYDVKMKEKGDIPEGYSVSREKKERFSLILESASTNQTSMYLCASSRAREETEAFFGQGTRLTVV.

J is TRBJ2-7 and V is TRBV28; TRBD2 matches 12 bases. J was trimmed by 6 bases and V by 5 bases; bases with no gene match: 11. Germline V CDR1 and CDR2: MDHEN, SYDVKM. CDR3 length equals 16 residues. Here the CDR3 reads CASSPPTSGGLLEQYF. The CDR3 coding sequence is TGTGCCAGCAGTCCTCCGACTAGCGGGGGCCTCCTCGAGCAGTACTTC. Supplemented by reference TRBV28 and TRBJ2-7, the full variable domain reads DVKVTQSSRYLVKRTGEKVFLECVQDMDHENMFWYRQDPGLGLRLIYFSYDVKMKEKGDIPEGYSVSREKKERFSLILESASTNQTSMYLCASSPPTSGGLLEQYFGPGTRLTVT.

The chain has TRBV11-2 and TRBJ2-7; tentatively, D is TRBD1 (6 bases). This CDR3 has 16 residues. CDR1 is SGHAT and CDR2 is FQNNGV in the germline V gene. The ends were cut back, 6 bases at V and 0 bases at J, with 18 bases in the middle. The CDR3 spells CASRSLLGATSYEQYF. The CDR3 bases are TGTGCCAGCAGATCCCTCCTGGGGGCAACCTCCTACGAGCAGTACTTC.

This clone was seen a single time. The V call is TRBV6-1, the J call TRBJ2-6; TRBD1 agrees at 9 bases. The CDR3 runs to 18 residues. CDR1 is MNHNS, CDR2 SASEGT, per germline. V lost 6 bases and J lost 0; bases outside the gene matches: 9. The CDR3 DNA is TGTGCCAGCAGGGAACCGGGACAGGGCCCCTCTGGGGCCAACGTCCTGACTTTC. Its translation: CASREPGQGPSGANVLTF.

The chain couples TRBV28 to TRBJ1-1; tentatively, D is TRBD1 (6 bases). The germline V gene has CDR1 MDHEN and CDR2 SYDVKM. The CDR3 is 13 residues long. Trimming left V 7 bases short and J 6 bases short, with 15 bases between. CDR3 amino acids: CASKGTGRPEAFF. The CDR3 DNA reads as TGTGCCAGCAAGGGCACAGGGCGGCCTGAAGCTTTCTTT.

The chain employs TRBV19 and TRBJ2-3, with TRBD1 matching over 8 bases. Per germline, CDR1 LNHDA and CDR2 SQIVND (reference sequence). J gave up 4 bases and V 3 bases, and 9 bases lay outside the gene matches. This CDR3 contains 16 residues. The CDR3: CASSIPGGETADTQYF. CDR3 DNA sequence: TGTGCCAGTAGTATTCCAGGGGGCGAGACGGCAGATACGCAGTATTTT.

In its sample, this clone was seen once. The chain joins TRBV18 to TRBJ1-1; D is undetermined. Per germline, CDR1 KGHSH and CDR2 LQKENI. V gave up 3 bases and J gave up 0 bases, with 8 bases separating them. This CDR3 is 14 amino acids long. The CDR3, as DNA: TGTGCCAGCTCACCTGAGGTTATGAACACTGAAGCTTTCTTT. Its protein is CASSPEVMNTEAFF.

The chain combines TRBV11-2 with TRBJ1-3, with D perhaps matching TRBD1 (6 bases). V was pared by 4 bases and J by 0 bases, with 16 bases between. CDR3 length: 17 amino acids. Germline V lookup: CDR1 SGHAT, CDR2 FQNNGV. CDR3 nucleotide sequence: TGTGCCAGCAGCTCCACCACCACAGGGTCCTCTGGAAACACCATATATTTT. This gives the protein CASSSTTTGSSGNTIYF.

This chain links TRBV5-1 with TRBJ1-1; 7 bases are a match to TRBD1. The J segment lost 4 bases and the V segment lost 0 bases, leaving 9 bases of the junction unmatched. The CDR3 is 16 residues long. Germline V gene sequence: CDR1 SGHRS, CDR2 YFSETQ. The CDR3 loop is CASSLEQGNLGTEAFF. CDR3 DNA: TGCGCCAGCAGCTTGGAACAGGGGAATTTAGGCACTGAAGCTTTCTTT.